This note documents a single T cell receptor (beta chain) sequence. At one boundary the junction diverges from the germline segment, which might be a read error. The data originate from a study of blood T cell repertoires in COVID-19. The wider study: Collection of acute and convalescent COVID-19 samples took place in the United States, Italy and Spain.

CDR3 size: 11 residues. Germline-derived CDR1 and CDR2 are SGDLS and YYNGEE. Sequencing was performed with immunoSEQ multiplex PCR; in TCRdb, only in-frame clones are kept and a portion is missing. Among about 240,000 clones listed, about 82% were seen once. The sequencing sample was made of peripheral blood. The chain is built from TRBV9 and TRBJ2-3; TRBD2 matches at 7 bases. This sequence originates from a man older than 75 with acute or convalescent COVID-19. The CDR3 here is CTSGATDTQYF. DNA of the CDR3: TGCACCAGCGGGGCCACAGATACGCAGTATTTT.